This TCR beta chain comes out of a study of cytomegalovirus exposure and HLA in healthy donors. Findings of the study overall: The study listed 150 to 200 cytomegalovirus-associated TCR beta chains. Accounts indicate the classifier identified cytomegalovirus status with strong specificity and sensitivity.

Generated by immunoSEQ multiplex PCR, the TCRdb table keeps only in-frame clones and is missing some. The data show 230,000 or so clones, around 88% seen once. Germline V gene data show CDR1 as MNHEY and CDR2 as SMNVEV (reference sequence). The CDR3 spans 17 residues. After removal of 8 bases from V and 3 bases from J, the junction contained 16 bases not matched to a gene. This clone has only one observation. Its target is not known. Sample: PBMCs. The source of this sequence is a woman aged 18 to 35 in good health and CMV-seronegative. V usage is TRBV27 and J usage is TRBJ2-3, with TRBD1 matching over 8 bases. The chain's CDR3 is CASGIRQGTYLTDTQYF. The CDR3 coding sequence is TGTGCCAGCGGAATCCGACAGGGGACCTACCTAACAGATACGCAGTATTTT.